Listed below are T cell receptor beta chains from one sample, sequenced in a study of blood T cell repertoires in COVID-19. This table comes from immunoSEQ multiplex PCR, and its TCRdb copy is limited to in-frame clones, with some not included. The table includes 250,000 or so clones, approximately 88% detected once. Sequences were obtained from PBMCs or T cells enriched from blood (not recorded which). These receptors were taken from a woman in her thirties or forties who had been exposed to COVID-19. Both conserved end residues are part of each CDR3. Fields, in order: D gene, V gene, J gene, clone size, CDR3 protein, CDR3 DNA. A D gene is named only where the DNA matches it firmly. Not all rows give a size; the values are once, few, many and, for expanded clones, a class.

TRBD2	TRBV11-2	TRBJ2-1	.	CASSLGGPSGNNEQFF	TGTGCCAGCAGCTTAGGAGGGCCTAGCGGGAATAATGAGCAGTTCTTC
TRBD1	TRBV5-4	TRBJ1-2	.	CASSQQGADYGYTF	TGTGCCAGCAGCCAACAGGGGGCGGACTATGGCTACACCTTC
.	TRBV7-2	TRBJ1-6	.	CASSLLRGDVYNSPLHF	TGTGCCAGCAGCTTACTTAGGGGCGATGTCTATAATTCACCCCTCCACTTT
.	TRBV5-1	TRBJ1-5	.	CASSQGGGNSNQPQHF	TGTGCCAGCAGCCAAGGGGGGGGGAATAGCAATCAGCCCCAGCATTTT
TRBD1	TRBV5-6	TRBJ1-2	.	CASSLDRTGGVNGYTF	TGTGCCAGCAGCTTGGATCGGACAGGGGGCGTAAATGGCTACACCTTC
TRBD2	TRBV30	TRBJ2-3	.	CAWTGLADTQYF	TGTGCCTGGACGGGACTAGCTGATACGCAGTATTTT
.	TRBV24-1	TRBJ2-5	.	CATSDWMTGQETQYF	TGTGCCACCAGTGATTGGATGACAGGCCAAGAGACCCAGTACTTC
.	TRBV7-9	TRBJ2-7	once	CASSSHTEGPYEQYF	TGTGCCAGCAGCTCTCACACCGAGGGTCCCTACGAGCAGTACTTC
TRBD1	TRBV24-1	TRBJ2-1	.	CATSDIRRTGGKADEQFF	TGTGCCACCAGTGACATACGCCGGACAGGTGGAAAGGCGGATGAGCAGTTCTTC
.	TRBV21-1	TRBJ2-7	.	CASSKPTGAQYEQYF	TGTGCCAGCAGCAAACCCACAGGGGCGCAGTACGAGCAGTACTTC
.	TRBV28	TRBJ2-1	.	CASSPGQRNEQFF	TGTGCCAGCAGCCCCGGACAGCGCAATGAGCAGTTCTTC
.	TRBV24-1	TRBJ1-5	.	CATSVGAQPQHF	TGTGCCACCAGTGTAGGAGCGCAGCCCCAGCATTTT
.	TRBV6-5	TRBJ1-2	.	CASRGGFQEGYTF	TGTGCCTCCCGGGGGGGGTTTCAGGAGGGCTACACCTTC
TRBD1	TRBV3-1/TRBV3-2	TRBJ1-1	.	CASSPYLPRQGSTEAFF	TGTGCCAGCAGCCCCTACCTCCCACGACAGGGAAGCACTGAAGCTTTCTTT
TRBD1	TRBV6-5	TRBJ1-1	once	CASYEAGGRTEAFF	TGTGCCAGCTACGAAGCAGGGGGCCGTACTGAAGCTTTCTTT
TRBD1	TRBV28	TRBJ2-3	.	CASSATDRVGTQYF	TGTGCCAGCAGTGCGACCGACAGGGTGGGTACGCAGTATTTT
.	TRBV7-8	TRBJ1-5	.	CASSLLLYSNQPQHF	TGTGCCAGCAGCTTACTACTCTATAGCAATCAGCCCCAGCATTTT
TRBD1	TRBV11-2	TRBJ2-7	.	CASSLELPGQGSYEQYF	TGTGCCAGCAGCTTAGAGCTTCCGGGACAGGGTTCCTACGAGCAGTACTTC
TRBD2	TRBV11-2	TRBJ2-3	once	CASSFAGGLNTQYF	TGTGCCAGCAGCTTTGCGGGAGGGTTAAATACGCAGTATTTT
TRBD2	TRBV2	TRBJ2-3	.	CASTPGGGREYF	TGTGCCAGCACACCCGGGGGGGGCAGGGAGTATTTT
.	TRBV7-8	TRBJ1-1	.	CASSPSGTEAFF	TGTGCCAGCAGCCCCTCGGGCACTGAAGCTTTCTTT
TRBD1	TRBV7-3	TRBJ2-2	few	CASSLTGSNTGELFF	TGTGCCAGCAGCCTGACAGGGTCTAACACCGGGGAGCTGTTTTTT
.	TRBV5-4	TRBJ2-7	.	CASRREPTTYEQYF	TGTGCCAGCAGGAGGGAGCCCACAACCTACGAGCAGTACTTC
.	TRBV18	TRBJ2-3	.	CASSTYRLITDTQYF	TGTGCCAGCTCAACATACAGGTTAATCACAGATACGCAGTATTTT
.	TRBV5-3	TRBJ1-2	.	CARSLAGSNYGYTF	TGTGCCAGAAGCTTGGCGGGTTCGAACTATGGCTACACCTTC
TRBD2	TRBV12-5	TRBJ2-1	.	CASGLLSTGTSGRSSYNEQFF	TGTGCTAGTGGTTTGCTCTCGACCGGGACTAGCGGGAGGAGCTCCTACAATGAGCAGTTCTTC
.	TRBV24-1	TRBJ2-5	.	CATSDQDSTLETQYF	TGTGCCACCAGTGACCAAGACAGCACCCTAGAGACCCAGTACTTC
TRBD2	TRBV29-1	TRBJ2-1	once	CSVETTSRNEQFF	TGCAGCGTTGAAACGACTAGCCGCAATGAGCAGTTCTTC
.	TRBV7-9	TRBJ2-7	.	CASSSGGYRKAEQYF	TGTGCCAGCAGCTCAGGGGGGTATCGTAAGGCCGAGCAGTACTTC
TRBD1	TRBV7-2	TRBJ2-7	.	CASSYGQGTYEQYF	TGTGCCAGCAGCTACGGACAGGGAACCTACGAGCAGTACTTC
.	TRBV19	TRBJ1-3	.	CASSMSFSGNTIYF	TGTGCCAGTAGTATGAGCTTCTCTGGAAACACCATATATTTT
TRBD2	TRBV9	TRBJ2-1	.	CASSPRLAGDYNEQFF	TGTGCCAGCAGCCCCAGACTAGCGGGAGACTACAATGAGCAGTTCTTC
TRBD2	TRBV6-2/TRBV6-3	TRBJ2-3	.	CASSYRGDSTDTQYF	TGTGCCAGCAGTTACCGGGGGGACAGCACAGATACGCAGTATTTT
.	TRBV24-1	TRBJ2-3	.	CATSDLGGSSTDTQYF	TGTGCCACCAGTGATCTAGGCGGTTCTAGCACAGATACGCAGTATTTT
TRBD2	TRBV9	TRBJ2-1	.	CASSVESSRLAYYNEQFF	TGTGCCAGCAGCGTAGAGTCTTCGAGACTAGCGTATTACAATGAGCAGTTCTTC
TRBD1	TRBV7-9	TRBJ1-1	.	CASSRGQGTSSTEAFF	TGTGCCAGCAGCCGCGGACAGGGGACAAGTTCCACTGAAGCTTTCTTT
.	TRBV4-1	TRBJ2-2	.	CASSHYGSANTGELFF	TGCGCCAGCAGCCATTATGGCAGCGCGAACACCGGGGAGCTGTTTTTT
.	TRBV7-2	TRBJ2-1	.	CASSLAQGNEQFF	TGTGCCAGCAGCTTAGCCCAGGGTAATGAGCAGTTCTTC
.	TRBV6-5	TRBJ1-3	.	CATQTPHSGNTIYF	TGTGCCACCCAGACACCTCACTCTGGAAACACCATATATTTT
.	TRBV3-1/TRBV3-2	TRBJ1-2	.	CASSQEGLRGYTF	TGTGCCAGCAGCCAAGAGGGCCTTAGGGGCTACACCTTC
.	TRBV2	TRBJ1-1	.	CASRTDLSEAFF	TGTGCCAGCCGGACAGATTTGTCTGAAGCTTTCTTT
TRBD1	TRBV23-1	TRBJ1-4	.	CASSQFAGTGTTRTNEKLFF	TGCGCCAGCAGTCAATTTGCTGGGACAGGGACTACTCGAACTAATGAAAAACTGTTTTTT
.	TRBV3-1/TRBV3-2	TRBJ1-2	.	CASSQVRQGYTF	TGTGCCAGCAGCCAGGTCAGACAAGGCTACACCTTC
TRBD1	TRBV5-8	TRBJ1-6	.	CASSLTGGNSPLHF	TGTGCCAGCAGCCTTACAGGGGGCAATTCACCCCTCCACTTT
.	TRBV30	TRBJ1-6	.	CAWNQDSYNSPLHF	TGTGCCTGGAATCAGGACTCCTATAATTCACCCCTCCACTTT
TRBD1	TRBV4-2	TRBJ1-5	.	CASSQTTGAGSNQPQHF	TGTGCCAGCAGTCAAACAACAGGGGCAGGTAGCAATCAGCCCCAGCATTTT
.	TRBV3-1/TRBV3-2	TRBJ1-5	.	CASSQVRGYGYANQPQHF	TGTGCCAGCAGCCAAGTGAGGGGGTACGGGTACGCCAATCAGCCCCAGCATTTT
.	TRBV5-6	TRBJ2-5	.	CASSLVDQETQYF	TGTGCCAGCAGCTTGGTAGACCAAGAGACCCAGTACTTC
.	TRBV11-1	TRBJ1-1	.	CASSSAGPTEAFF	TGTGCCAGCAGCTCTGCAGGGCCCACTGAAGCTTTCTTT
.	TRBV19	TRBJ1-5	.	CASSTDPARRDQPQHF	TGTGCCAGTAGTACCGACCCCGCCAGGAGGGATCAGCCCCAGCATTTT
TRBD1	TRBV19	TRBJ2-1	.	CASTSGTGMYNEQFF	TGTGCCAGTACCTCCGGGACAGGGATGTACAATGAGCAGTTCTTC
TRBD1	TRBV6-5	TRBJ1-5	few	CASRYGTVDNQPQHF	TGTGCCAGCAGGTACGGGACAGTAGACAATCAGCCCCAGCATTTT
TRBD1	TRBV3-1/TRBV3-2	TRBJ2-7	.	CASSLRQGPYEQYF	TGTGCCAGCAGCCTCCGACAGGGACCCTACGAGCAGTACTTC